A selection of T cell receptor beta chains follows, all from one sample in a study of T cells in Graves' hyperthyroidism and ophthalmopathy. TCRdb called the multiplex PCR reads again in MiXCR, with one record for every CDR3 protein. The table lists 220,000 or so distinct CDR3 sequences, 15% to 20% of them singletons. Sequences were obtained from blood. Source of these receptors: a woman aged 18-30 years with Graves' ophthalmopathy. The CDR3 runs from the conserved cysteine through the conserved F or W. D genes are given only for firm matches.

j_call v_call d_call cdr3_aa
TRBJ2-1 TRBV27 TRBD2 CASTTGGPRNEQFF
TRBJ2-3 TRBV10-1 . CASSDGFADTQYF
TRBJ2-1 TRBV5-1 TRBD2 CASSLDPAGGITSSYNEQFF
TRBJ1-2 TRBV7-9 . CASSAQQGKDGYTF
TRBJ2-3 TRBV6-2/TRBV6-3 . CATLGTSGTQYF
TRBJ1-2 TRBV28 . CASSSLGTPRNYGYTF
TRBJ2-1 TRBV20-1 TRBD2 CSARSSGRKNEQFF
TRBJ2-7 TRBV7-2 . CASSASGLTYEQYF
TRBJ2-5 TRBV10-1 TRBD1 CASSTDRVGETQYF
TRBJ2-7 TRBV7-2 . CASSLKGGEQYF
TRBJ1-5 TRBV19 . CASSIDLWGPQPQHF
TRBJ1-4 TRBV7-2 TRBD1 CASSTGQEINEKLFF
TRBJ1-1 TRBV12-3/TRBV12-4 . CASSLDGMNTEAFF
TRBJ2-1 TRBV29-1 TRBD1 CSASFDRANEQFF
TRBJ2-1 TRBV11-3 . CASRGGSYNEQFF
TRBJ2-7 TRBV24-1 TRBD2 CATSDGTSGTGEQYF
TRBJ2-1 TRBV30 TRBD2 CAWRMAGGPGEQFF
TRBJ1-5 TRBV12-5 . CASGLSAGGHRNQPQHF
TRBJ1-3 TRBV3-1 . CASSSDPFYGNTIYF
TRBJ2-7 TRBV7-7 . CASSLSEGYEQYF
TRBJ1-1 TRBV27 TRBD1 CASSWMTGLNTEAFF
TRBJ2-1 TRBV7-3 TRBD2 CASSLRTSGNHEQFF
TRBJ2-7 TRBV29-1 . CSVEAGSYEQYF
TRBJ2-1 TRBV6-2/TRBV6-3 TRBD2 CASGTSSYNEQFF
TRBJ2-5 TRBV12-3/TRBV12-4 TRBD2 CASLEAGLGETQYF
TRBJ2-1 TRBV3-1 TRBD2 CASSFSGRGAGNEQFF
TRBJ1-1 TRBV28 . CASSGASTEAFF
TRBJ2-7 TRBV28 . CASSLPETGYEQYF
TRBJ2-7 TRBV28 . CASSFAPISSYEQYF
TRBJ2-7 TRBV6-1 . CASQSRGLPYEQYF
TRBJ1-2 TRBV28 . CFGVAEGPDYGYTF
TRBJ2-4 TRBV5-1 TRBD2 CASSLAFSGTSGATPKNIQYF
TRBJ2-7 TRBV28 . CASRRTGYEQYF
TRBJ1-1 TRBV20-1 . CSARGDPRPDNTEAFF
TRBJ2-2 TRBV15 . CATSSGEAGARTGELFF
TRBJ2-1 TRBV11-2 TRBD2 CASSSGTSGRYEQFF
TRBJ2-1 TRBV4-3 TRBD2 CASSQAVSGAAHYNEQFF